This T cell receptor (beta chain) was profiled in a study of regulatory T cells in long-lasting Graves disease. In the study overall: Prior antithyroid drug treatment in newly diagnosed Graves' patients lasted under 3 months. The study's findings and limits: Thyroid tissue went unstudied; only peripheral blood was examined. Small sample size may have lowered accuracy.

This clonotype appeared many times. Its specificity is unknown. In building TCR beta libraries, iRepertoire HTBI primers were used together with Arm-PCR of CDR3 regions. In TCRdb, the multiplex PCR reads were re-called with MiXCR into one record per CDR3 protein. The sample includes some 230,000 distinct CDR3 sequences, approximately 16% seen only once; the top ten take roughly a fifth. This CDR3 comprises 15 residues. J gave up 4 bases and V 7 bases, and 8 bases lay outside the gene matches. The germline V gene has CDR1 MNHEY and CDR2 SMNVEV (reference sequence). The time point: newly diagnosed GD, antithyroid drugs for less than 3 months. PBMC RNA served as the TCR library source.

The chain uses TRBV27 and TRBJ2-1; 9 bases agree with TRBD2. This TCR was recovered from a female donor with Graves disease. This material consisted of peripheral blood mononuclear cells (PBMCs), taken at new diagnosis, from a patient treated with antithyroid drugs. The CDR3 DNA sequence: TGTGCCAGCACCACCCTAGCGGGGCCTTACAATGAGCAGTTCTTC. Its translation is CASTTLAGPYNEQFF.